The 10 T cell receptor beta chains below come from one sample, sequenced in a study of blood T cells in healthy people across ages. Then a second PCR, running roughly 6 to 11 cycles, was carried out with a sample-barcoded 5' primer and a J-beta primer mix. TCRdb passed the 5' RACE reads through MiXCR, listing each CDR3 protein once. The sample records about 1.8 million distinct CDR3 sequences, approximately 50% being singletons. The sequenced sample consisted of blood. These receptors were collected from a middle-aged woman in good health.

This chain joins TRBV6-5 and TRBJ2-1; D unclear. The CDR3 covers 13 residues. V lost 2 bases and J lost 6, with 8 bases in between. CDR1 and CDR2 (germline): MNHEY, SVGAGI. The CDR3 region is CASSYDGLNEQFF. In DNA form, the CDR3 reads TGTGCCAGCAGTTACGACGGTCTCAATGAGCAGTTCTTC.

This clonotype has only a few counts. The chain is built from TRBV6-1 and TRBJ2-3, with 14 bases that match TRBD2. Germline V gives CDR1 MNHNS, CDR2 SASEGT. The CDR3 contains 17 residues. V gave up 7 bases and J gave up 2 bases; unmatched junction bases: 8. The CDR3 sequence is CASIAPGLAGATDTQYF. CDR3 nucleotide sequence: TGTGCCAGCATCGCCCCGGGACTAGCGGGGGCCACAGATACGCAGTATTTT.

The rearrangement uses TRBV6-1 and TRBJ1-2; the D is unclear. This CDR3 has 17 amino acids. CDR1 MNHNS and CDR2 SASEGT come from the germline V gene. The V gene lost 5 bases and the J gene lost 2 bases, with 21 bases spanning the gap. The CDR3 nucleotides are TGTGCCAGCAGTCCCCTCGGGCCCCGGGCGCCCAACTATGGCTACACCTTC. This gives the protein CASSPLGPRAPNYGYTF.

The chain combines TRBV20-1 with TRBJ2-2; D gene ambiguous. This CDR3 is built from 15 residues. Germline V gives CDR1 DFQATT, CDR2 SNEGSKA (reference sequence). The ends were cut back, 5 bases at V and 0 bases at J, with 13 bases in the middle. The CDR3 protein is CSAQGRSANTGELFF. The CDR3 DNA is TGCAGTGCTCAAGGACGGAGCGCGAACACCGGGGAGCTGTTTTTT.

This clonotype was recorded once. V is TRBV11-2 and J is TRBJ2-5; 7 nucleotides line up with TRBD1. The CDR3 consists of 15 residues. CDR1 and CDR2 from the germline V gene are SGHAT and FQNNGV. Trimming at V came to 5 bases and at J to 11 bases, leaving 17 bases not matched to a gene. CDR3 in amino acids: CASSRPGQLPNEQYF. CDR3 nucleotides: TGTGCCAGCAGCAGACCGGGACAGCTTCCTAATGAGCAGTACTTC.

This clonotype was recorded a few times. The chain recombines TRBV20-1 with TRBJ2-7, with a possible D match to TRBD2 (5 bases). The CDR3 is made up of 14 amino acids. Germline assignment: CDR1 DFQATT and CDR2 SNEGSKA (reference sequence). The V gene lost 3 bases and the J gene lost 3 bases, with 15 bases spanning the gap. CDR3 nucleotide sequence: TGCAGTGCTAGTCGCGTCGGGGTGGGCTACGAGCAGTACTTC. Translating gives CSASRVGVGYEQYF.

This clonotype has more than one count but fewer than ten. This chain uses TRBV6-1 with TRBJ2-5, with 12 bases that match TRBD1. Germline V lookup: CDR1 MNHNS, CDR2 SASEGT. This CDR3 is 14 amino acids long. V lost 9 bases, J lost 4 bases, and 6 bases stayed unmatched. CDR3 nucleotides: TGTGCCAGTACCAGGGACAGGGGGCTAGAGACCCAGTACTTC. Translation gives CASTRDRGLETQYF.

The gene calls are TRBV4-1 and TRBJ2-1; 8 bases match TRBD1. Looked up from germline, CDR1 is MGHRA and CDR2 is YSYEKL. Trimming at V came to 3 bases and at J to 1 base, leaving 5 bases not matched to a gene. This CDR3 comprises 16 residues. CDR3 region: CASSQLGTGSYNEQFF. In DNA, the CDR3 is TGCGCCAGCAGCCAGTTAGGGACAGGTTCCTACAATGAGCAGTTCTTC.

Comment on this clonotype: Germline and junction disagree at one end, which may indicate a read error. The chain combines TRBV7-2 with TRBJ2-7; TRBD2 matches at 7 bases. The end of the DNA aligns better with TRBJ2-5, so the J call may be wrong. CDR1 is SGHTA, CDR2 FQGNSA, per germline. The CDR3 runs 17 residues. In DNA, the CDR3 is TGTGCCAGCAGCTTAAACATCGGGGGGAATGGACAAGGGACCCAGTACTTC. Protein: CASSLNIGGNGQGTQYF.

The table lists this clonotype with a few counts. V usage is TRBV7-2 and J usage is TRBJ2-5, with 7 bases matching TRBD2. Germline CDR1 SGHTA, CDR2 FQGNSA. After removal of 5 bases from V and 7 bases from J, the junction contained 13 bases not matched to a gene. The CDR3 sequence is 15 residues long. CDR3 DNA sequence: TGTGCCAGCAGCCCGGGGGGACTGCAATCGGGGACCCAGTACTTC. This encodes CASSPGGLQSGTQYF.